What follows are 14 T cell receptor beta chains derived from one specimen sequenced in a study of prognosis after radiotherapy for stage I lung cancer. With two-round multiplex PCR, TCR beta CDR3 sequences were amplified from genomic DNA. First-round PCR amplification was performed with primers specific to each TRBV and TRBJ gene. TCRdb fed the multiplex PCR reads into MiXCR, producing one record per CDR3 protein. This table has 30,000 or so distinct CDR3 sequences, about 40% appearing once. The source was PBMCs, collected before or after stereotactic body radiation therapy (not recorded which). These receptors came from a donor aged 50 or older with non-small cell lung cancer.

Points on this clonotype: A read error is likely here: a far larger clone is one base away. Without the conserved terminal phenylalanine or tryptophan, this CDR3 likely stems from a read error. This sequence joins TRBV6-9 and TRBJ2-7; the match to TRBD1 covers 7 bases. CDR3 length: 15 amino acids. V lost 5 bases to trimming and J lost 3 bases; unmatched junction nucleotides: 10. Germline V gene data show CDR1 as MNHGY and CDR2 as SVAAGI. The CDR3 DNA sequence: TGTGCCAGCAGTACCGGACAGGCTAGCCTCTACGAGCAGTACCTC. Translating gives CASSTGQASLYEQYL.

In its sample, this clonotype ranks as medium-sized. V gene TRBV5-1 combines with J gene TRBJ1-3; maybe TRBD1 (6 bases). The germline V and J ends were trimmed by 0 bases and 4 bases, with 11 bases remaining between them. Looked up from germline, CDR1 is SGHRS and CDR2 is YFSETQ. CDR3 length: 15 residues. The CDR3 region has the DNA TGCGCCAGCAGCTTGGAGCGGGACAAAGGAAACACCATATATTTT. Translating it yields CASSLERDKGNTIYF. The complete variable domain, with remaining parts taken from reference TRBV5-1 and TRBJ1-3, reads KAGVTQTPRYLIKTRGQQVTLSCSPISGHRSVSWYQQTPGQGLQFLFEYFSETQRNKGNFPGRFSGRQFSNSRSEMNVSTLELGDSALYLCASSLERDKGNTIYFGEGSWLTVV.

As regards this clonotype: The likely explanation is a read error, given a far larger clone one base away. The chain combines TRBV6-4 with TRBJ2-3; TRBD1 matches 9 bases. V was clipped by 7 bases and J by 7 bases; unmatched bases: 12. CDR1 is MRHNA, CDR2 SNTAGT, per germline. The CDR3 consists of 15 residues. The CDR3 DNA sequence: TGTGCCAGCACTTACTCCGGACAGGGGTCCTATACGCAGTATTTT. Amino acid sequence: CASTYSGQGSYTQYF.

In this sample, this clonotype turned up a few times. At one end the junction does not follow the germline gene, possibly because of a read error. CDR3 residues: CAGSRGHSEGEQSF. CDR3 in DNA: TGTGCCGGCAGTCGGGGACACTCGGAGGGTGAGCAGTCCTTC. This rearrangement joins TRBV6-2 or TRBV6-3 to TRBJ2-1; D could derive from TRBD1 or TRBD2 (6 bases each). Germline-derived CDR1 and CDR2 are MNHEY and SVGEGT. CDR3 length: 14 residues.

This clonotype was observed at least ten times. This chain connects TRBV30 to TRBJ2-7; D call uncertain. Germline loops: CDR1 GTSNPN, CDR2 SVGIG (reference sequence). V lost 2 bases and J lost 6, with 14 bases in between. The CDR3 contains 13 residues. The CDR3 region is CAWSRVSLPEQYF. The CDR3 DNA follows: TGTGCCTGGAGTAGGGTATCACTCCCCGAGCAGTACTTC.

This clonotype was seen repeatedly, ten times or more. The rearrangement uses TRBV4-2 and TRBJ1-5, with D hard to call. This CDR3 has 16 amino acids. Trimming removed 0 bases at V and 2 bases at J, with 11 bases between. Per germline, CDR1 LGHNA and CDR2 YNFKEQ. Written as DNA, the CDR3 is TGTGCCAGCAGCCAAGAAGGTACCGCCGGCAATCAGCCCCAGCATTTT. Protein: CASSQEGTAGNQPQHF.

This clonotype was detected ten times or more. The chain's CDR3 is CASSIPGVKRNEQFF. The CDR3 nucleotides read TGTGCCAGCAGTATACCGGGCGTCAAAAGGAATGAGCAGTTCTTC. The gene calls are TRBV28 and TRBJ2-1; D gene unclear. CDR1 and CDR2 from the germline V gene are MDHEN and SYDVKM. This CDR3 has 15 amino acids. V was shortened by 5 bases and J by 7 bases, with 18 bases between the two germline ends.

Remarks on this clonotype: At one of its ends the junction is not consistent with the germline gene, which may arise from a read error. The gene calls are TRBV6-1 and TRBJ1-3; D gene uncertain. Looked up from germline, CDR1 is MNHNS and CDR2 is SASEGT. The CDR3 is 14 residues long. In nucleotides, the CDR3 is TGTGCCAGCAGTAGGAGCTCCTCTGGAAGCACCACATATTTT. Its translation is CASSRSSSGSTTYF.

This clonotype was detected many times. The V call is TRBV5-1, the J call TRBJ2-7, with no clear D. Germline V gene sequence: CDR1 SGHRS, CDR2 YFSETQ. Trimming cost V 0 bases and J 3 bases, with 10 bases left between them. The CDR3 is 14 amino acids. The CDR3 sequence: CASSLEGTNYEQYF. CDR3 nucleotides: TGCGCCAGCAGCTTGGAGGGAACTAACTACGAGCAGTACTTC. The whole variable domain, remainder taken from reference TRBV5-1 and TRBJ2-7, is KAGVTQTPRYLIKTRGQQVTLSCSPISGHRSVSWYQQTPGQGLQFLFEYFSETQRNKGNFPGRFSGRQFSNSRSEMNVSTLELGDSALYLCASSLEGTNYEQYFGPGTRLTVT.

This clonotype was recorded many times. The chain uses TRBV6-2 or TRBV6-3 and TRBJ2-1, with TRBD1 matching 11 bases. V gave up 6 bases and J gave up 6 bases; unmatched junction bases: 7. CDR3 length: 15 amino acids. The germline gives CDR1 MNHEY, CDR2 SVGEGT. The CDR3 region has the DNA TGTGCCAGCAGATACCGGGACAGGGGGGCCAATGAGCAGTTCTTC. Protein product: CASRYRDRGANEQFF.

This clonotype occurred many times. This CDR3 reads CASSLGRGPPYEQYF. CDR3 nucleotides: TGTGCCAGCAGCTTAGGGCGCGGGCCCCCCTACGAGCAGTACTTC. The chain is built from TRBV11-2 and TRBJ2-7; possible D gene TRBD2, 5 bases. The ends were cut back, 1 base at V and 2 bases at J, with 12 bases in the middle. CDR1 is SGHAT, CDR2 FQNNGV, per germline. CDR3 size: 15 residues.

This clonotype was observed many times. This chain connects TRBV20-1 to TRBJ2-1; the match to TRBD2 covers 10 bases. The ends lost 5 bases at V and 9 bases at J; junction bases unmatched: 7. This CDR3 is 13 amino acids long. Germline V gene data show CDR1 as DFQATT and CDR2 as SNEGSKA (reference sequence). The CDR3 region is CSAAIAGGGEQFF. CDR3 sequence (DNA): TGCAGTGCTGCTATAGCGGGAGGCGGTGAGCAGTTCTTC.

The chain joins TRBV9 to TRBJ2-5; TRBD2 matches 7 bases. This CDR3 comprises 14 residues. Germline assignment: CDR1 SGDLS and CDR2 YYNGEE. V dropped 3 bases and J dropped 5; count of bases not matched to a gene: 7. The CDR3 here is CASSGPLGGETQYF. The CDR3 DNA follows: TGTGCCAGCAGCGGACCATTGGGGGGGGAGACCCAGTACTTC.

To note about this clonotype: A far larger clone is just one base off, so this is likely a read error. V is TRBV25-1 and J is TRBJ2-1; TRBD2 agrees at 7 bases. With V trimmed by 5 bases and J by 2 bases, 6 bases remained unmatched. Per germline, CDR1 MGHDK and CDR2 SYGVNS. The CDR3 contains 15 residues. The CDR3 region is CASSLSGVAYNEQFF. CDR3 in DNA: TGTGCCAGCAGTTTAAGCGGGGTCGCCTACAATGAGCAGTTCTTC. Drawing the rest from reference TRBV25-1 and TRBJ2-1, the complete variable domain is EADIYQTPRYLVIGTGKKITLECSQTMGHDKMYWYQQDPGMELHLIHYSYGVNSTEKGDLSSESTVSRIRTEHFPLTLESARPSHTSQYLCASSLSGVAYNEQFFGPGTRLTVL.